This TCR beta chain was recovered during a study of T cells in Graves' hyperthyroidism and ophthalmopathy. Across the whole study: Before treatment of any kind, peripheral blood was taken at initial diagnosis. Findings and caveats of the study: Ophthalmopathy cases were set apart from stable hyperthyroidism by a 13 V-J model.

This CDR3 spans 13 amino acids. CDR1 and CDR2 (germline): SGHNT, YENEEA. V was clipped by 1 base and J by 4 bases, with 6 bases between them. This clonotype came up many times. Its specificity is unknown. RNA transcripts provided the source from which TCR beta CDR3 regions were amplified. The primer set for the first-round RT-PCR of the TCR CDR3 was HTBI. In TCRdb, the multiplex PCR reads were re-called with MiXCR into one record per CDR3 protein. The sample shows roughly 750,000 distinct CDR3 sequences, 16% of them seen only once. Out of approximately 10 ml of fresh peripheral blood came the PBMCs. The specimen was blood. The TCR sequence derives from a man between 18 and 29 years old with Graves' hyperthyroidism. The chain has TRBV11-3 and TRBJ2-3, with D possibly TRBD2 on 5 matching bases. The CDR3 DNA reads as TGTGCCAGCAGCTTAGCGGGATCAGATACGCAGTATTTT. Its protein product is CASSLAGSDTQYF.